These 10 T cell receptor beta chains came from one sample sequenced in a study of T cell changes during pregnancy in multiple sclerosis. Clones were sequenced by immunoSEQ multiplex PCR, and TCRdb holds only the in-frame ones, with some missing. The table lists 65,000 to 90,000 clones, around 93% of them singletons. Specimen: PBMCs, collected in the first trimester of pregnancy. The receptors derive from a female donor in good health, serving as a control in a pregnancy study. Some clones in this sample may be carry-over from other donors' samples.

This clone is a singleton in its sample. The chain combines TRBV6-5 with TRBJ2-2, with 9 bases lining up with TRBD2. The germline V gene encodes CDR1 MNHEY and CDR2 SVGAGI. Trimming cost V 0 bases and J 5 bases; bases outside gene matches: 4. The CDR3 spans 16 residues. CDR3 coding DNA: TGTGCCAGCAGTTACTCCGCGGGGGGGCGAACCGGGGAGCTGTTTTTT. Residues: CASSYSAGGRTGELFF.

The CDR3 spells CATAGPSGPNGHEQFF. The CDR3 region has the DNA TGTGCCACAGCAGGTCCTAGCGGCCCCAACGGGCATGAGCAGTTCTTC. The gene calls are TRBV7-9 and TRBJ2-1; 7 positions agree with TRBD2. Germline-derived CDR1 and CDR2 are SEHNR and FQNEAQ (reference sequence). Losses at the gene ends were 10 bases for V and 8 bases for J; bases not matched to a gene: 20. This CDR3 comprises 16 residues.

The chain couples TRBV29-1 to TRBJ2-5, with 9 bases matching TRBD1. Germline trimming cut 8 bases from V and 7 bases from J; bases unmatched to any gene: 8. Germline loops: CDR1 SQVTM, CDR2 ANQGSEA. The CDR3 consists of 12 residues. Here the CDR3 DNA reads TGCAGCAACTGGGACAGGGCGGGGACCCAGTACTTC. As protein: CSNWDRAGTQYF.

The chain joins TRBV19 to TRBJ1-2, with 7 bases lining up with TRBD1. Germline-derived CDR1 and CDR2 are LNHDA and SQIVND (reference sequence). CDR3 length equals 15 residues. V trimming: 7 bases; J trimming: 6 bases; junction bases outside the gene matches: 14. The CDR3 protein is CASTMGDRVADGYTF. Written as DNA, the CDR3 is TGTGCCAGTACCATGGGCGACAGGGTCGCCGATGGCTACACCTTC.

The CDR3 DNA follows: TGTGCCAGCAGCTTGCGACAGGGAACTGGGGAGCAGTTCTTC. Protein product: CASSLRQGTGEQFF. The genes are TRBV7-2 and TRBJ2-1; 7 nucleotides match TRBD1. Unmatched junction bases numbered 9, after V lost 3 bases and J lost 10 bases. CDR3 size: 14 residues. Germline-derived CDR1 and CDR2 are SGHTA and FQGNSA.

The rearrangement uses TRBV5-4 and TRBJ2-5; the match to TRBD1 covers 9 bases. The ends lost 0 bases at V and 3 bases at J; junction bases unmatched: 6. This CDR3 spans 16 amino acids. The germline V gene encodes CDR1 SGHNT and CDR2 YYREEE (reference sequence). As DNA, the CDR3 is TGTGCCAGCAGCTTGGCAAGAGGGACAGGGAAAGAGACCCAGTACTTC. Amino acid sequence: CASSLARGTGKETQYF. The full variable domain, rest sourced from reference TRBV5-4 and TRBJ2-5, is ETGVTQSPTHLIKTRGQQVTLRCSSQSGHNTVSWYQQALGQGPQFIFQYYREEENGRGNFPPRFSGLQFPNYSSELNVNALELDDSALYLCASSLARGTGKETQYFGPGTRLLVL.

The V gene is TRBV18, the J gene TRBJ1-4; no firm D call. This CDR3 comprises 18 residues. The V and J ends lost 6 bases and 0 bases respectively, with 20 bases between them. Germline V gene data show CDR1 as KGHSH and CDR2 as LQKENI. CDR3 in amino acids: CASSSNTRHSATNEKLFF. In nucleotides, the CDR3 is TGTGCCAGCTCTTCTAATACTAGACATAGTGCAACTAATGAAAAACTGTTTTTT.

J is TRBJ2-3 and V is TRBV10-3; TRBD1 is a possible D gene (5 bases). There are 16 residues in the CDR3. Per the germline V gene, CDR1 is ENHRY and CDR2 is SYGVKD. Trimming removed 5 bases at V and 1 base at J, with 16 bases between. CDR3 nucleotides: TGTGCCATCAGTAAAGACAGCACCGGACGCACAGATACGCAGTATTTT. Translated: CAISKDSTGRTDTQYF.

This sequence joins TRBV7-3 and TRBJ2-2; 12 nucleotides agree with TRBD2. CDR3 length: 19 residues. V shed 3 bases, J shed 0 bases, and the junction held 8 bases outside the gene matches. Germline CDR1 and CDR2: SGHTA and FQGTGA. The CDR3 sequence is CASSFPGLAGLSNTGELFF. As DNA, the CDR3 is TGTGCCAGCAGCTTCCCTGGACTAGCGGGACTTTCGAACACCGGGGAGCTGTTTTTT.

The chain uses TRBV7-2 and TRBJ2-5; D is possibly TRBD2 (6 bases). CDR1 and CDR2 (germline): SGHTA, FQGNSA. The CDR3 extends over 14 amino acids. V was trimmed by 6 bases and J by 2 bases, leaving 13 bases between them. CDR3: CASSLPRGQETQYF. The CDR3 bases are TGTGCCAGCAGTTTACCCCGGGGGCAAGAGACCCAGTACTTC.